The 20 T cell receptor beta chains below come from one sample, sequenced in a study of T-cell reconstitution after alpha-beta-depleted transplantation in children. Construction of the TCRbeta library involved unique molecular identifiers. TCRdb passed the PCR reads through MiXCR, listing each CDR3 protein once. The repertoire includes approximately 500,000 distinct CDR3 sequences, roughly 27% of them detected once, and about 35% sits in the top ten. The material was PBMCs, obtained before TCRalphabeta/CD19-depleted stem cell transplant. Source of these receptors: a boy under two years old with Wiskott-Aldrich syndrome, due to receive a stem cell transplant.

This clonotype was observed a few times. V usage is TRBV3-1 and J usage is TRBJ1-1; no clear D gene. Per germline, CDR1 LGHDT and CDR2 YNNKEL (reference sequence). V lost 1 base and J 2 bases, leaving 8 bases between the germline ends. The CDR3 contains 14 residues. CDR3 bases: TGTGCCAGCAGCCAAGCCGGGGTTAACACTGAAGCTTTCTTT. Translated: CASSQAGVNTEAFF.

This chain connects TRBV27 to TRBJ2-7; the D gene is possibly TRBD1 (5 bases). The CDR3 is 14 residues long. CDR1 and CDR2 (germline): MNHEY, SMNVEV (reference sequence). Trimming took off 4 bases at V and 5 bases at J, with 15 bases between the two ends. The CDR3 region is CASSSFTRAHEQYF. CDR3 nucleotides: TGTGCCAGCAGTTCCTTTACCAGGGCCCACGAGCAGTACTTC.

This clonotype was detected a few times. V is TRBV12-3 or TRBV12-4 and J is TRBJ1-2, with a tentative D call TRBD1 (5 bases). The CDR3 loop spans 14 amino acids. V lost 0 bases and J lost 3, with 8 bases in between. CDR3 nucleotides: TGTGCCAGCAGTTTAGCCAGGGTAGACTATGGCTACACCTTC. It translates to CASSLARVDYGYTF.

This clonotype came up a few times. The rearrangement links TRBV4-2 to TRBJ2-7, with a weak D call TRBD2 (7 bases). With 0 bases removed from V and 5 bases from J, the gap between germline ends came to 14 bases. This CDR3 comprises 15 residues. CDR1 and CDR2 (germline): LGHNA, YNFKEQ. In DNA, the CDR3 is TGTGCCAGCAGCCAAGATTCCGCGGGGGACAACGAGCAGTACTTC. Protein sequence: CASSQDSAGDNEQYF.

This clonotype was found a few times. The rearrangement joins TRBV10-3 to TRBJ2-2, with 8 nucleotides matching TRBD1. With V trimmed by 0 bases and J by 0 bases, 6 bases remained unmatched. Per the germline V gene, CDR1 is ENHRY and CDR2 is SYGVKD. The CDR3 loop spans 18 amino acids. CDR3 loop: CAISESPQGQANTGELFF. The CDR3 DNA is TGTGCCATCAGTGAGTCTCCGCAGGGACAGGCGAACACCGGGGAGCTGTTTTTT.

The V and J genes are TRBV20-1 and TRBJ2-1; D is perhaps TRBD2 (5 bases). Germline-derived CDR1 and CDR2 are DFQATT and SNEGSKA (reference sequence). Trimming left V 5 bases short and J 5 bases short, with 10 bases between. The CDR3 extends over 12 amino acids. Here the CDR3 reads CSASDLNNEQFF. DNA of the CDR3: TGCAGTGCTTCGGACTTGAACAATGAGCAGTTCTTC.

There are a few counts of this clonotype. The chain carries TRBV28 and TRBJ2-4; TRBD1 might be the D (5 bases). Germline-derived CDR1 and CDR2 are MDHEN and SYDVKM. V was pared by 5 bases and J by 0 bases, with 14 bases between. This CDR3 comprises 16 residues. The CDR3 loop is CASSPTTELAKNIQYF. As DNA, the CDR3 is TGTGCCAGCAGTCCCACGACAGAGCTAGCCAAAAACATTCAGTACTTC.

The V call is TRBV6-2 or TRBV6-3, the J call TRBJ2-7, with 7 bases lining up with TRBD1. Per germline, CDR1 MNHEY and CDR2 SVGEGT. The length of the CDR3 is 16 residues. J gave up 3 bases and V 2 bases, and 10 bases lay outside the gene matches. Here the CDR3 reads CASSYRGQENNYEQYF. The CDR3 bases are TGTGCCAGCAGTTACCGCGGACAGGAGAACAACTACGAGCAGTACTTC.

The V gene is TRBV24-1, the J gene TRBJ2-7; D may be TRBD2 (6 bases). The CDR3 sequence is 15 residues long. Trimming shortened V by 4 bases and J by 2 bases, and 14 bases separated the two germline ends. From germline, CDR1 is KGHDR and CDR2 SFDVKD. CDR3 residues: CATSEGTFPTYEQYF. The CDR3 DNA sequence: TGTGCCACCAGTGAAGGGACTTTCCCAACCTACGAGCAGTACTTC.

The J gene is TRBJ2-7, the V gene TRBV20-1, with 10 positions matching TRBD1. CDR3 length: 15 residues. J gave up 4 bases and V 3 bases, and 9 bases lay outside the gene matches. In germline, CDR1 is DFQATT, CDR2 SNEGSKA (reference sequence). This CDR3 reads CSASYPGQGIYEQYF. The CDR3 DNA follows: TGCAGTGCTAGTTATCCGGGACAGGGGATATACGAGCAGTACTTC.

This clonotype was seen a few times. This chain links TRBV24-1 with TRBJ2-3; D call uncertain. V shed 4 bases and J shed 6 bases, with 10 bases lying between them. Germline-derived CDR1 and CDR2 are KGHDR and SFDVKD. This CDR3 is 13 amino acids long. This chain's CDR3 is CATSDPGKDTQYF. The CDR3 nucleotides are TGTGCCACCAGTGACCCCGGCAAGGATACGCAGTATTTT.

This clonotype was observed a few times. The rearrangement uses TRBV5-1 and TRBJ1-1; 10 nucleotides line up with TRBD1. Germline trimming cut 5 bases from V and 10 bases from J; bases unmatched to any gene: 5. The germline V gene has CDR1 SGHRS and CDR2 YFSETQ. This CDR3 is built from 12 residues. The CDR3, as DNA: TGCGCCAGCAGGGGACAGGGGAAAGGAGCTTTCTTT. It translates to CASRGQGKGAFF.

J is TRBJ2-7 and V is TRBV11-2; a possible D gene is TRBD2 (6 bases). The ends were cut back, 1 base at V and 4 bases at J, with 17 bases in the middle. This CDR3 spans 16 amino acids. Germline V gene data show CDR1 as SGHAT and CDR2 as FQNNGV. Here the CDR3 reads CASSLAGTWDTYEQYF. For the CDR3, the DNA is TGTGCCAGCAGCTTAGCTGGGACTTGGGATACTTACGAGCAGTACTTC.

This chain joins TRBV18 and TRBJ1-4; tentative D call: TRBD1 (5 bases). The CDR3 sequence is 15 residues long. The V gene lost 3 bases and the J gene lost 3 bases, with 11 bases spanning the gap. Germline loops: CDR1 KGHSH, CDR2 LQKENI. The CDR3 nucleotides read TGTGCCAGCTCACCCAACGGGACCCCTAATGAAAAACTGTTTTTT. Translation: CASSPNGTPNEKLFF.

This rearrangement joins TRBV11-2 to TRBJ2-1, with 13 bases identical to TRBD2. Germline V CDR1 and CDR2: SGHAT, FQNNGV. The CDR3 spans 19 residues. The V gene end was trimmed by 4 bases and the J gene end by 3 bases; junction bases not matched to a gene: 12. This chain's CDR3 is CASSWTGTSGKFGYNEQFF. The CDR3 coding sequence is TGTGCCAGCAGCTGGACCGGGACTAGCGGGAAATTCGGCTACAATGAGCAGTTCTTC.

V is TRBV15 and J is TRBJ2-7; TRBD1 is a possible D gene (5 bases). Looked up from germline, CDR1 is LNHNV and CDR2 is YYDKDF (reference sequence). The CDR3 has 15 amino acids. Trimming pared 1 base from V and 2 bases from J, leaving 12 bases between. CDR3 amino acids: CATSRGLGVAYEQYF. The CDR3 nucleotides read TGTGCCACCAGCAGAGGGCTAGGGGTCGCCTACGAGCAGTACTTC.

V and J are TRBV20-1 and TRBJ1-4, with D tentatively TRBD1 (6 bases). The CDR3 length is 16 residues. The germline V gene has CDR1 DFQATT and CDR2 SNEGSKA (reference sequence). Trimming stripped 6 bases from V and 7 bases from J, with 24 bases between. In DNA form, the CDR3 reads TGCAGTGCCCCACCATGGGGACGGGGGCTCGGTGAAAAACTGTTTTTT. This gives the protein CSAPPWGRGLGEKLFF.

This clonotype has a count of ten or more. The chain couples TRBV12-3 or TRBV12-4 to TRBJ1-5; D might be TRBD1 (5 bases). V dropped 2 bases and J dropped 6 bases, with 8 bases sitting between them. The length of the CDR3 is 13 residues. The CDR3 sequence: CASSLFGAQPQHF. In DNA form, the CDR3 reads TGTGCCAGCAGTTTATTCGGGGCTCAGCCCCAGCATTTT.

V gene TRBV5-6 combines with J gene TRBJ2-2; 11 bases are shared with TRBD2. V lost 4 bases, J lost 5 bases, and 7 bases stayed unmatched. Germline assignment: CDR1 SGHDT and CDR2 YYEEEE. The length of the CDR3 is 16 residues. The CDR3 DNA is TGTGCCAGCAGCCAACGACTAGCGGGAAGGACCGGGGAGCTGTTTTTT. Translation gives CASSQRLAGRTGELFF.

This clonotype was found once. This chain joins TRBV10-3 and TRBJ2-1, with 14 bases identical to TRBD2. The CDR3 totals 16 residues. Germline CDR1 ENHRY, CDR2 SYGVKD. The trim removed 4 bases at V and 4 bases at J, leaving 3 bases unmatched. The CDR3 protein is CAISGGLAGGYNEQFF. Written as DNA, the CDR3 is TGTGCCATCAGTGGAGGACTAGCGGGAGGATACAATGAGCAGTTCTTC.